The T cell receptor (beta chain) described here comes from a study of blood T cell repertoires in COVID-19. Study as a whole: Sites in the United States, Italy and Spain provided acute and convalescent COVID-19 samples. PBMCs, B-cell-depleted T cells, or T cells were the source of the cDNA or gDNA that made up the material.

How the authors handled the data: Cell counts per sample came from amplifying reference gene primers. Clones were sequenced by immunoSEQ multiplex PCR, and TCRdb holds only the in-frame ones, with some missing. D and trimming were read from the DNA, whereas the V and J calls and clone size are those reported in that table. The sample yields 85,000 to 95,000 clones, over 60% seen once. V shed 8 bases and J shed 2 bases, with 10 bases lying between them. CDR3 length: 13 amino acids. Germline V gene data show CDR1 as SNHLY and CDR2 as FYNNEI. This TCR came from a man between 65 and 79 years old with acute or convalescent COVID-19. The material sequenced was peripheral blood. The gene calls are TRBV2 and TRBJ1-5; no reliable D call. This CDR3 reads CASGGSGNQPQHF. CDR3 sequence (DNA): TGTGCCAGCGGAGGGAGCGGCAATCAGCCCCAGCATTTT. Variable domain in full (rest from reference TRBV2 and TRBJ1-5): EPEVTQTPSHQVTQMGQEVILRCVPISNHLYFYWYRQILGQKVEFLVSFYNNEISEKSEIFDDQFSVERPDGSNFTLKIRSTKLEDSAMYFCASGGSGNQPQHFGDGTRLSIL.